This T cell receptor (beta chain) originates from a study of graft-versus-host responses after intestinal transplantation (TCRdb year 2021). The study in broad terms: Recipients received multivisceral, liver-intestinal, or isolated intestinal transplants. Graft-versus-host and host-versus-graft alloreactive T cell clones were tracked in the graft, circulation and bone marrow after intestinal transplantation using bulk TCR-beta CDR3 sequencing. All recipients received anti-thymocyte globulin induction followed by maintenance tacrolimus and steroids for three to four years. Of the 20 to 25 intestinal transplant recipients enrolled in the cohort, one of whom was a retransplant, a few patients without pretransplant specimens were excluded. Donor T cell macrochimerism was defined as a peak of at least 4% donor T cells among recipient peripheral blood mononuclear cells. To identify alloreactive clones, pre-transplant mixed lymphocyte reaction products were sequenced and compared with unstimulated pre-transplant donor and recipient T cells. Instead of going to the commercial service, samples from three later patients were sequenced in-house on an Illumina MiSeq and processed with MiXCR. Results the study describes overall, beyond this receptor: GvH clones turned up in recipient bone marrow, with some appearing earlier in ileal mucosa or blood, a pattern consistent with an intestinal mucosal origin. In the allografts of patients with donor T cell macrochimerism, GvH to HvG T cell clonal ratios were high. Early after transplant, peak levels of circulating GvH clones were associated with declines in HvG clones. Conclusions were limited by the relatively low number and heterogeneity of intestinal transplant patients.

The label giving this sample's time point can be read as: cells obtained before transplantation from donor or recipient. CD3+CD4+ and CD3+CD8+ populations were FACS-sorted from unstimulated pre-transplant donor and recipient cells taken from spleen or lymph nodes. The germline V gene supplies CDR1 MDHEN and CDR2 SYDVKM. From the cysteine through the phenylalanine, the CDR3 covers 15 amino acids. Only the CDR3 DNA is retained, 45 bases long and in frame from the first base. The germline V end is reduced by 6 bases and the J end by 3 bases; junction bases left unmatched: 9. The receptor library was made with the immunoSEQ multiplex PCR assay. For most patients, genomic DNA was isolated with the Qiagen DNeasy Blood and Tissue Kit and sent frozen to Adaptive Biotechnologies for TCR sequencing. High-throughput TCR-beta CDR3 sequencing of genomic DNA from most patients was performed by Adaptive Biotechnologies. The authors processed their data as follows. TCR sequencing data for over 15 patients were retrieved from Adaptive's ImmunoSEQ software; a few other patients were processed with MiXCR and VDJtools. To correct CD4 versus CD8 sorting errors, sequences present in both subsets at a frequency ratio below 5:1 were removed. CDR3 nucleotide sequences shared by donor and recipient were removed because the origin of these sequences could not be assigned. To count as alloreactive, a clone needed at least 2-fold expansion over unstimulated cells and a minimum CFSE-low frequency of 0.002% (template counts) or 0.001% (read counts). Clones detected in sequenced pre-transplant spleen, lymph node, or MLR CFSE-low populations of the donor or recipient were defined as mappable. The cumulative frequency of alloreactive clones was calculated as a percentage of all sequences, weighted by copy number. TCRdb provides this immuneACCESS table in a form limited to in-frame rearrangements. Some clones are lacking; in checked studies, under half of them reflect an unresolved V gene, and why the rest are absent is not known. Clonal size and the V and J genes are those of that table, whereas D and trimming came from the DNA. In all, the sample holds approximately 80,000 clones, and 85% to 90% of those were seen once. The leading ten clones occupy less than 0.4% of the sample.

The sample holds one count of this clone. Its antigen target is currently unknown. No base quality values were provided; no much bigger clone lies one nucleotide off. The chain is made from TRBV28 and TRBJ2-7, with TRBD1 matching 9 junction bases. This clonotype was sampled from a human donor who received an intestinal transplant. The sample was unstimulated CD4+ T cells sorted from spleen or lymph node cells, taken before intestinal transplant. The CDR3 reads as follows: CASSPTGTGIYEQYF. The DNA sequence is given as TGTGCCAGCAGCCCAACCGGGACAGGGATCTACGAGCAGTACTTC.